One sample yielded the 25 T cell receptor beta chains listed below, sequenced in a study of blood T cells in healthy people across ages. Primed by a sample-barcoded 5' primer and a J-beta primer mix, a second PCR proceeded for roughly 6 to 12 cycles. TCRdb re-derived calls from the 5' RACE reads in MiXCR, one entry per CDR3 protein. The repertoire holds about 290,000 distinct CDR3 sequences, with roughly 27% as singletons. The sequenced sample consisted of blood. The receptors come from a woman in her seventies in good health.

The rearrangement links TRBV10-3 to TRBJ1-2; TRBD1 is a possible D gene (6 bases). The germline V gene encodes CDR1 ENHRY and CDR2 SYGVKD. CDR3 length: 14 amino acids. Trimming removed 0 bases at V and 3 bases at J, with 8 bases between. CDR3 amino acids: CAISESQGHYGYTF. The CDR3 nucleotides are TGTGCCATCAGTGAGTCACAGGGTCACTATGGCTACACCTTC.

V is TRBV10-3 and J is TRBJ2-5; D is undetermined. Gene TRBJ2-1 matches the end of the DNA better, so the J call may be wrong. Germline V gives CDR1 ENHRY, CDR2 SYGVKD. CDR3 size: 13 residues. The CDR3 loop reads CAISDGLVNEQFF. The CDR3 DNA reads TGTGCCATCAGTGATGGGCTCGTCAATGAGCAGTTCTTC.

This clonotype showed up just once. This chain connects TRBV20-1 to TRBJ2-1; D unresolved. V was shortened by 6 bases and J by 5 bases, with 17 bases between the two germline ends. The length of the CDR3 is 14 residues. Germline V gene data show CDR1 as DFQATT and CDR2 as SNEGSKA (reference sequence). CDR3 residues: CSAGSAAVNNEQFF. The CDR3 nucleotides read TGCAGTGCGGGCTCTGCGGCCGTAAACAATGAGCAGTTCTTC.

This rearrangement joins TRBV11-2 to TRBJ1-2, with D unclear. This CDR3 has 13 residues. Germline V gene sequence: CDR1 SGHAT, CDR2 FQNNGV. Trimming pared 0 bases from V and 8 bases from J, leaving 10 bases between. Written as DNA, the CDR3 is TGTGCCAGCAGCTTAGATCTCGGGCACGGCTACACCTTC. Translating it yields CASSLDLGHGYTF.

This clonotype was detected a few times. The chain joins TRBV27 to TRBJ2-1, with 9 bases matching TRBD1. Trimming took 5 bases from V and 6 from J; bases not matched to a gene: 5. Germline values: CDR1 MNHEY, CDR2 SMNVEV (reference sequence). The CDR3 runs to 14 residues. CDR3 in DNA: TGTGCCAGCAGTAGCCCGGGACAGGGCAATGAGCAGTTCTTC. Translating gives CASSSPGQGNEQFF.

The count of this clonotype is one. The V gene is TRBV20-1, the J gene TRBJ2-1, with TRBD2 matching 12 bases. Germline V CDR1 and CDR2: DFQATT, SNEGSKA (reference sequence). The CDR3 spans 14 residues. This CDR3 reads CSLPGTSGWNEQFF. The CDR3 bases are TGCAGCCTCCCCGGGACTAGCGGGTGGAATGAGCAGTTCTTC.

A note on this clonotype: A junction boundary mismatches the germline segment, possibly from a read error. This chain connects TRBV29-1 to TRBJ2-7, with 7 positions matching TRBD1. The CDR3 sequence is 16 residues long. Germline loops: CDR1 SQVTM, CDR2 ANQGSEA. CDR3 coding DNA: TGCAGCGCTATTCCGGGACAGCGTTTCTTAGAGCACGAGCAGTGCTTC. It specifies CSAIPGQRFLEHEQCF.

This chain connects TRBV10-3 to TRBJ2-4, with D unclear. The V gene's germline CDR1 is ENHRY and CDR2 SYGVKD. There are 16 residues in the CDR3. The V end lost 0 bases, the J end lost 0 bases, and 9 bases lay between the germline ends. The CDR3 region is CAISESADRAKNIQYF. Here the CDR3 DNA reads TGTGCCATCAGTGAGTCTGCCGATCGAGCCAAAAACATTCAGTACTTC.

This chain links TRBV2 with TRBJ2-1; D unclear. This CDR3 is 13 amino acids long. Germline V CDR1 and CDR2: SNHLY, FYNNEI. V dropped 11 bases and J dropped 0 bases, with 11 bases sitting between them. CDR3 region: CAPARGSYNEQFF. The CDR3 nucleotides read TGTGCCCCCGCACGCGGCTCCTACAATGAGCAGTTCTTC. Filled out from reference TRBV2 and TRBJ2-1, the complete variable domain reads EPEVTQTPSHQVTQMGQEVILRCVPISNHLYFYWYRQILGQKVEFLVSFYNNEISEKSEIFDDQFSVERPDGSNFTLKIRSTKLEDSAMYFCAPARGSYNEQFFGPGTRLTVL.

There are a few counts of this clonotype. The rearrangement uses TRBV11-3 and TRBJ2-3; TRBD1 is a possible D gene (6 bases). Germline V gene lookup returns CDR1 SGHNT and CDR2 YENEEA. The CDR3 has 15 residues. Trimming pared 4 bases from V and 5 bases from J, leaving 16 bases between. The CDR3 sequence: CASSYSTGRGDTQYF. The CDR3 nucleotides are TGTGCCAGCAGCTACTCGACAGGACGGGGAGATACGCAGTATTTT.

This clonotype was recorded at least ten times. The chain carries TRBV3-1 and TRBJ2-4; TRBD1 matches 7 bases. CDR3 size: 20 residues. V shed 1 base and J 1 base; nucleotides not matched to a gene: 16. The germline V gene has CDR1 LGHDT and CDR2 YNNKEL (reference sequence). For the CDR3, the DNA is TGTGCCAGCAGCCAAGGGTTGCCAGGGGGATCCGAAGTGGCCAAAAACATTCAGTACTTC. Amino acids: CASSQGLPGGSEVAKNIQYF.

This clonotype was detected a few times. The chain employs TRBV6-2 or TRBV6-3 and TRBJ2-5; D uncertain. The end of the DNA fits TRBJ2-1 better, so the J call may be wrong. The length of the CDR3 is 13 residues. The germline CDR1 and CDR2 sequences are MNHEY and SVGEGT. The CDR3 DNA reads TGTGCCAGCAGTATAACAGAAAACAATGAGCAGTTCTTC. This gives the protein CASSITENNEQFF.

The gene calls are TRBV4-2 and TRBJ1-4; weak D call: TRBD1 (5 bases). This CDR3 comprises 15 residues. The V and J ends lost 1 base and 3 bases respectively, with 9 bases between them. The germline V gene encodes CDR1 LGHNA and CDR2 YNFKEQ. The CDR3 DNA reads TGTGCCAGCAGCCAAGTGGGGACTTCTAATGAAAAACTGTTTTTT. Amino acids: CASSQVGTSNEKLFF.

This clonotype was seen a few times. CDR3: CSVEDLPAFF. The CDR3 coding sequence is TGCAGCGTTGAAGACCTACCAGCTTTCTTT. The chain is built from TRBV29-1 and TRBJ1-1; D is undetermined. V lost 0 bases, J lost 10 bases, and 6 bases lay in between. The CDR3 loop spans 10 amino acids. Germline CDR1 is SQVTM and CDR2 is ANQGSEA. Complete variable domain (other parts from reference TRBV29-1 and TRBJ1-1): SAVISQKPSRDICQRGTSLTIQCQVDSQVTMMFWYRQQPGQSLTLIATANQGSEATYESGFVIDKFPISRPNLTFSTLTVSNMSPEDSSIYLCSVEDLPAFFGQGTRLTVV.

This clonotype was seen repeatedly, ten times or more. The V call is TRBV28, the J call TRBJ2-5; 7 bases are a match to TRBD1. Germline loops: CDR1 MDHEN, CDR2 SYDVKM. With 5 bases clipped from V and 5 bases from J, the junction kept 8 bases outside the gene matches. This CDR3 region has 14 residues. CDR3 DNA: TGTGCCAGCAGTCGAAACACAGGGGAGGAGACCCAGTACTTC. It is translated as CASSRNTGEETQYF. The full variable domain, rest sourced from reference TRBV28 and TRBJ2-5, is DVKVTQSSRYLVKRTGEKVFLECVQDMDHENMFWYRQDPGLGLRLIYFSYDVKMKEKGDIPEGYSVSREKKERFSLILESASTNQTSMYLCASSRNTGEETQYFGPGTRLLVL.

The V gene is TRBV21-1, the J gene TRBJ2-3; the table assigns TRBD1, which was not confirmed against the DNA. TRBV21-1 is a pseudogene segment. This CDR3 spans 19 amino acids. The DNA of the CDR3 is TGTGCCAGCAGCTCCGCCGGGACAGGGCCCCATTATCCCACAGATACGCAGTATTTT. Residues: CASSSAGTGPHYPTDTQYF.

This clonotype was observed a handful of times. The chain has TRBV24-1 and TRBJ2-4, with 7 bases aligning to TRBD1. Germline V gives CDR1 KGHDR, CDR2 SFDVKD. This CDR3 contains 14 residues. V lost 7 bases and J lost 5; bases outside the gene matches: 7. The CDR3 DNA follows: TGTGCCACCAGCGAACCGGGACAGCAAAACATTCAGTACTTC. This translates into CATSEPGQQNIQYF.

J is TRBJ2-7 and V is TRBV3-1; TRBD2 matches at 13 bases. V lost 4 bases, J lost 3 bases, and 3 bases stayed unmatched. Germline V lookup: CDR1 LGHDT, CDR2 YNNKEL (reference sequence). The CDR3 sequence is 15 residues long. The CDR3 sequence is CASSLGLAGDYEQYF. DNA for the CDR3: TGTGCCAGCAGCCTCGGACTAGCGGGAGACTACGAGCAGTACTTC.

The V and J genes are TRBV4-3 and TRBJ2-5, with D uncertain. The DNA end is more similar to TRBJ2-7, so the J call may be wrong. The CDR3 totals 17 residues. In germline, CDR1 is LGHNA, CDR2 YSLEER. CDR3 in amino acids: CASSQDWGSLGRREQYF. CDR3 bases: TGCGCCAGCAGCCAAGATTGGGGATCTCTGGGAAGGCGCGAGCAGTACTTC.

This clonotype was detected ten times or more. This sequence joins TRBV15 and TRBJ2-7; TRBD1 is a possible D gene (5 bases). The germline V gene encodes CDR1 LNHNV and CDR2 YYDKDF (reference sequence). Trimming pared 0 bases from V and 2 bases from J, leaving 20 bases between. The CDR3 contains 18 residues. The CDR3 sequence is CATSRDRPTRDRTYEQYF. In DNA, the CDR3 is TGTGCCACCAGCAGAGATCGCCCGACCAGAGACAGAACCTACGAGCAGTACTTC.

The CDR3, as DNA: TGTGCCAGCAGCCAATTAGCGGGAGAGAGCGAGCAGTACTTC. Protein sequence: CASSQLAGESEQYF. The gene calls are TRBV3-1 and TRBJ2-1, with 9 positions matching TRBD2. The DNA end lines up better with TRBJ2-7; the J call may be wrong. The CDR3 runs to 14 residues. Germline CDR1 and CDR2: LGHDT and YNNKEL (reference sequence).

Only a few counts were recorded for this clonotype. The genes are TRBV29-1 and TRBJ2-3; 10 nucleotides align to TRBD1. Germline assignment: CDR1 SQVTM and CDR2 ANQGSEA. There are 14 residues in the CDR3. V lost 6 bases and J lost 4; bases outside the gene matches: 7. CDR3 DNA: TGCAGCGTGTCCCGGGACAGGGGACCAGATACGCAGTATTTT. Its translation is CSVSRDRGPDTQYF.

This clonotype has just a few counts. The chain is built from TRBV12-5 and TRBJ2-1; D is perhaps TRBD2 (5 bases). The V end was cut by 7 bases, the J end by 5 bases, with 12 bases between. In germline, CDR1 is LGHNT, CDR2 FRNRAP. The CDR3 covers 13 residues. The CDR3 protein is CASARELNNEQFF. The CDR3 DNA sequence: TGTGCTAGTGCCCGGGAACTAAACAATGAGCAGTTCTTC.

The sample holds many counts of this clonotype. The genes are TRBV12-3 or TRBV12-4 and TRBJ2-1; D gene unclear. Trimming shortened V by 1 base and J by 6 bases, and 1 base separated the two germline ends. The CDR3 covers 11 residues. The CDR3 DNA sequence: TGTGCCAGCAGTTTAGGCAATGAGCAGTTCTTC. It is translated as CASSLGNEQFF.

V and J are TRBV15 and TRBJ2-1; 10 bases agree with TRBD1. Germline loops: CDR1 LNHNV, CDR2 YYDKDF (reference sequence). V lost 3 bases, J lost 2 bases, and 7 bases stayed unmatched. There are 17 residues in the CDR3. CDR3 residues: CATSSYGGTGAYNEQFF. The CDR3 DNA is TGTGCCACCAGCAGCTATGGTGGGACAGGGGCCTACAATGAGCAGTTCTTC.